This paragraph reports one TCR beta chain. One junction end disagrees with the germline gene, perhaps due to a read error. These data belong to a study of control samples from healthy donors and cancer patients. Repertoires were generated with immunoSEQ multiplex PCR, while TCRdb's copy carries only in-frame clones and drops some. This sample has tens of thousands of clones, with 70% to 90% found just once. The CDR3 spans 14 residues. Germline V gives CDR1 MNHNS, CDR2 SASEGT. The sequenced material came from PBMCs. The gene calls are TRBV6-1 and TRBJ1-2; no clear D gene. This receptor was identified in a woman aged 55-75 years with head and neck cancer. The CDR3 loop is CASSKAGADYGYTF. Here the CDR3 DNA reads TGTGCCAGCAGTAAAGCAGGAGCTGACTATGGCTACACCTTC.